The 8 T cell receptor beta chains below all came from one sample that was sequenced in a study of cytomegalovirus exposure and HLA in healthy donors (dated 2017 in TCRdb). Preparation of the library involved the immunoSEQ multiplex PCR assay. For the multiplex PCR, a mixture combining 60 forward primers for TCR Vbeta segments and 13 reverse primers for TCR Jbeta segments was used. In its TCRdb copy, this immuneACCESS table keeps in-frame sequences only and misses some clones. Where compared with another copy, unresolved V genes explain less than half of these, and the others have no known cause. A total of about 160,000 clones appear in this sample, about four fifths of them only once. Of the sample, approximately 1.5% is held by the ten largest clones. Sequencing was done on a sample of PBMCs. Every receptor here comes from a male donor in good health and CMV-seronegative.

The V and J genes are TRBV5-1 and TRBJ2-5; perhaps TRBD2 as D (5 bases). V lost 1 base to trimming and J lost 0 bases, with 10 bases between them. Germline CDR1 reads SGHRS; CDR2 reads YFSETQ. The length of the CDR3 is 15 residues. The CDR3 bases are TGCGCCAGCAGCTTGTTGGCGACTAACCAAGAGACCCAGTACTTC. This sequence encodes CASSLLATNQETQYF.

The chain recombines TRBV7-2 with TRBJ1-6; possible D gene TRBD1, 6 bases. Germline V lookup: CDR1 SGHTA, CDR2 FQGNSA. The V end lost 5 bases, the J end lost 8 bases, and 10 bases lay between the germline ends. The length of the CDR3 is 13 residues. The CDR3 DNA sequence: TGTGCCAGCAGCCCGCGACAGGATTCACCCCTCCACTTT. Translated, it gives CASSPRQDSPLHF.

This rearrangement joins TRBV18 to TRBJ2-7, with 12 bases fitting TRBD1. The CDR3 is made up of 15 amino acids. Per the germline V gene, CDR1 is KGHSH and CDR2 is LQKENI. V was clipped by 2 bases and J by 7 bases; unmatched bases: 6. CDR3 in DNA: TGTGCCAGCTCACCAAAGGGACAGGGGGCGAAGGAGCAGTACTTC. Translating gives CASSPKGQGAKEQYF.

The rearrangement links TRBV15 to TRBJ2-7; D possibly corresponds to TRBD1 (7 bases). Per the germline V gene, CDR1 is LNHNV and CDR2 is YYDKDF (reference sequence). The CDR3 has 13 amino acids. The V end lost 6 bases, the J end lost 6 bases, and 15 bases lay between the germline ends. The CDR3 region is CATSSGGTGEQYF. Written as DNA, the CDR3 is TGTGCCACCAGTTCAGGGGGGACGGGCGAGCAGTACTTC.

The V call is TRBV19, the J call TRBJ2-5; 8 bases agree with TRBD1. Germline V lookup: CDR1 LNHDA, CDR2 SQIVND (reference sequence). With V trimmed by 7 bases and J by 2 bases, 3 bases remained unmatched. This CDR3 has 13 amino acids. In DNA form, the CDR3 reads TGTGCCAGTATGAGGACAGGGCAAGAGACCCAGTACTTC. It yields the protein CASMRTGQETQYF.

This rearrangement joins TRBV5-1 to TRBJ1-6, with TRBD1 matching over 9 bases. Germline trimming cut 0 bases from V and 8 bases from J; bases unmatched to any gene: 9. The germline gives CDR1 SGHRS, CDR2 YFSETQ. The CDR3 consists of 17 residues. Written as DNA, the CDR3 is TGCGCCAGCAGCTTGGCGGGTATTAGACAGGGGGATTCACCCCTCCACTTT. Its protein is CASSLAGIRQGDSPLHF.

The CDR3 sequence is CASSHRDIETQYF. CDR3 bases: TGTGCCAGCAGCCACCGGGACATAGAGACCCAGTACTTC. This sequence joins TRBV5-4 and TRBJ2-5; TRBD1 might be the D (6 bases). The V end was cut by 4 bases, the J end by 4 bases, with 11 bases between. This CDR3 contains 13 residues. Germline V gene sequence: CDR1 SGHNT, CDR2 YYREEE (reference sequence).

The chain carries TRBV5-5 and TRBJ1-6; 7 bases map to TRBD1. The CDR3 consists of 15 residues. Germline V lookup: CDR1 SGHKS, CDR2 YYEKEE (reference sequence). With V trimmed by 1 base and J by 13 bases, 11 bases remained unmatched. The chain's CDR3 is CASSLFPDRKIPLHF. The CDR3 bases are TGTGCCAGCAGCTTGTTTCCGGACAGGAAGATTCCCCTCCACTTT.